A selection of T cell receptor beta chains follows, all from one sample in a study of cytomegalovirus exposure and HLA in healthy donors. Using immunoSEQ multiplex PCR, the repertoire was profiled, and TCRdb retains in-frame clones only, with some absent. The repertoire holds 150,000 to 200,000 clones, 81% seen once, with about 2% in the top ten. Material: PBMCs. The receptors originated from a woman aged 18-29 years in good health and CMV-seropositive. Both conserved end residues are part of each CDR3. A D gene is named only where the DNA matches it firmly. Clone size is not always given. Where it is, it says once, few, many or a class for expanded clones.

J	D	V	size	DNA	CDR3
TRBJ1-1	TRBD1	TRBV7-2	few	TGTGCCAGCAGCTTAGTCGACAGGGGGAACACTGAAGCTTTCTTT	CASSLVDRGNTEAFF
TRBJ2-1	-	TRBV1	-	TGCACCAGCAGCGACAGCGGGGGGGCGGGAGAGCAGTTCTTC	CTSSDSGGAGEQFF
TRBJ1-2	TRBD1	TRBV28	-	TGTGCCAGCAGTCAAGGGGACAGGTTATATGGCTACACCTTC	CASSQGDRLYGYTF
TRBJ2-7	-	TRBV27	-	TGTGCCAGCAGCTTACGGCGCCGACAGGACGAGCAGTACTTC	CASSLRRRQDEQYF
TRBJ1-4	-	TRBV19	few	TGTGCCAGTCACTACGGCTGGGGAGGGGAAAAACTGTTTTTT	CASHYGWGGEKLFF
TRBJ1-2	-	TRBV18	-	TGTGCCAGCTCAGGAGCCATCCGGGGCTACACCTTC	CASSGAIRGYTF
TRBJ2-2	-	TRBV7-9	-	TGTGCCAGCAGCTCAGGGTCCGGGGAGCTGTTTTTT	CASSSGSGELFF
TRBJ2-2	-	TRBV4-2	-	TGTGCCAGCAGCCAAGGGGGCGGGCTGAGGAGGGACACCGGGGAGCTGTTTTTT	CASSQGGGLRRDTGELFF
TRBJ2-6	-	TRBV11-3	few	TGTGCCAGCAGCTTTTTTGGGGCCGGTGGGGCCAACGTCCTGACTTTC	CASSFFGAGGANVLTF
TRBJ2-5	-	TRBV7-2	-	TGTGCCAGCAGCTTCGGAGTTGGTGTTCCAGAGACCCAGTACTTC	CASSFGVGVPETQYF
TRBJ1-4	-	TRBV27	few	TGTGCCAGCAGTTTAACTTCCTTCCCCCATGAAAAACTGTTTTTT	CASSLTSFPHEKLFF
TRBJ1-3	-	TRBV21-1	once	TGTGCCAGCAGCTCAGTAGGGGGTTCTGGAAACACCATATATTTT	CASSSVGGSGNTIYF
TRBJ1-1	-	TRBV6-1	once	TGTGCCAGCAGTGGCAATCAACTTGCAACTGAAGCTTTCTTT	CASSGNQLATEAFF
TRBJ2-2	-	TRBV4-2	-	TGTGCCAGCAGCCTTTCAGACAGACACACCGGGGAGCTGTTTTTT	CASSLSDRHTGELFF
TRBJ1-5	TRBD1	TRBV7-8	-	TGTGCCAGCAGCTTAGAGGCGCGACAGGGTAGCAATCAGCCCCAGCATTTT	CASSLEARQGSNQPQHF
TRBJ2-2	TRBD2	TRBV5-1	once	TGCGCCAGCAGCCTAAGCGGGGTACGGGAGCTGTTTTTT	CASSLSGVRELFF
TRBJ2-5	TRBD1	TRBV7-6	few	TGTGCCAGCAGCCGTGACAGGGGAGCGTGGGAGACCCAGTACTTC	CASSRDRGAWETQYF
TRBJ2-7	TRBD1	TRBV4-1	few	TGCGCCAGCAGCCCTGGGACAGGGGGGCTCGAGCAGTACTTC	CASSPGTGGLEQYF
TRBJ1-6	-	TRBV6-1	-	TGTGCCAGCAGAAAGCCAGGTGGAAATAATTCACCCCTCCACTTT	CASRKPGGNNSPLHF
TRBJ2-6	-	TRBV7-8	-	TGTGCCAGCAGCCGCAGCTCTGGGGCCAACGTCCTGACTTTC	CASSRSSGANVLTF
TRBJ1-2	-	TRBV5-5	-	TGTGCCAGCAGCTTGGGGGGAGAGATTGGTGGCTACACCTTC	CASSLGGEIGGYTF
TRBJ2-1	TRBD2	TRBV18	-	TGTGCCAGCTCACCTTTCACTAGCGGGGAATACAATGAGCAGTTCTTC	CASSPFTSGEYNEQFF
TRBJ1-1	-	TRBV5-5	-	TGTGCCAGCAGCCCCGGACTCGTAGGAGCTTTCTTT	CASSPGLVGAFF
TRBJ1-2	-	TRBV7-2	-	TGTGCCAGCAGCTTACCGCTGCGGAACTATGGCTACACCTTC	CASSLPLRNYGYTF
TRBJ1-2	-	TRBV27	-	TGTGCCAGTGACAGGCCTAACTATGGCTACACCTTC	CASDRPNYGYTF
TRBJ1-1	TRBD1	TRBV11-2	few	TGTGCCAGCACCAAGACAGGGCGGGACACTGAAGCTTTCTTT	CASTKTGRDTEAFF
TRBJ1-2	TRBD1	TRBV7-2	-	TGTGCCAGCAGCGGAGGGACAGCCGTTAGGGGCTACACCTTC	CASSGGTAVRGYTF
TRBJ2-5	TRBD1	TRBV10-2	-	TGCGCCAGCAGTTCAGACAGGGGACGAAATAAAGAGACCCAGTACTTC	CASSSDRGRNKETQYF
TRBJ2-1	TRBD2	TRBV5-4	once	TGTGCCAGCAGCGGGACTAGCGGGGGGCCCGTGAATGAGCAGTTCTTC	CASSGTSGGPVNEQFF
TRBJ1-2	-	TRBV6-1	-	TGTGCCAGCTCTACGGGATCCGGGGGTGGCTACACCTTC	CASSTGSGGGYTF
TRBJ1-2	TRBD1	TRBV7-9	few	TGTGCCAGCAGACGACAGGGGGTTTATGGCTACACCTTC	CASRRQGVYGYTF
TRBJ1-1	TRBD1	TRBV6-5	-	TGTGCCAGCAGTTCCGGGACAGATGAAGCTTTCTTT	CASSSGTDEAFF
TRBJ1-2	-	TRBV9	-	TGTGCCAGCAGCGTTTTTGATAGTGACTATGGCTACACCTTC	CASSVFDSDYGYTF
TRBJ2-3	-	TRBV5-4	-	TGTGCCAGCGGGCCAGATACGCAGTATTTT	CASGPDTQYF
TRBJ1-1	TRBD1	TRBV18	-	TGTGCCAGCTCACCCCTAGACAGGGGTAACACTGAAGCTTTCTTT	CASSPLDRGNTEAFF
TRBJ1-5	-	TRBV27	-	TGTGCCACCACCTCCCTCACGGGGTCCCATCAGCCCCAGCATTTT	CATTSLTGSHQPQHF
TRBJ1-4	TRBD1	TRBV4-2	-	TGTGCCAGCAGCCATAGGCGGGGACAGGGAAGTGAAAAACTGTTTTTT	CASSHRRGQGSEKLFF
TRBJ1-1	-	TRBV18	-	TGTGCCAGCTCACCGGCGGGGGGGGACACTGAAGCTTTCTTT	CASSPAGGDTEAFF
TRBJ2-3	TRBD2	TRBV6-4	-	TGTGCCAGCAGCGCTACTAGCGGGGGCACAGATACGCAGTATTTT	CASSATSGGTDTQYF
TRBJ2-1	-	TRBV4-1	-	TGCGCCAGCAGCCTGGCCTTTGAACTAGGCAATGAGCAGTTCTTC	CASSLAFELGNEQFF
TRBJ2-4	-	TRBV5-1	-	TGCGCCAGCAGCTTGGGGGCAGGGATAAGCATTCAGTACTTC	CASSLGAGISIQYF
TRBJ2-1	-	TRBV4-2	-	TGTGCCAGCAGCCAAGATGGGGATCCTAGCCACAATGAGCAGTTCTTC	CASSQDGDPSHNEQFF
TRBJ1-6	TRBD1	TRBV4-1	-	TGCGCCAGCAGCCGGGACAGGGGGGAGAGTTCACCCCTCCACTTT	CASSRDRGESSPLHF
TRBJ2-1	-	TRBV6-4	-	TGTGCCAGCAGTGTTCTAGCAGGTGGACCTACAAATGAGCAGTTCTTC	CASSVLAGGPTNEQFF
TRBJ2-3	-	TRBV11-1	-	TGTGCCAGCAGCTTTAGGGGTCCTTCCACAGATACGCAGTATTTT	CASSFRGPSTDTQYF
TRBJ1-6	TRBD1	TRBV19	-	TGTGCCAGTAGGACGGCGTTCGGACAGGAGCCCTTCACCCTCCACTTT	CASRTAFGQEPFTLHF
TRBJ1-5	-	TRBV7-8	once	TGTGCCAGCAGCTTATATCAGGATCAGCCCCAGCATTTT	CASSLYQDQPQHF
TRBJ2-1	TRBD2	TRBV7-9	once	TGTGCCAGCAGCTCTAGCGGGGGGGCGAACGATGAGCAGTTCTTC	CASSSSGGANDEQFF
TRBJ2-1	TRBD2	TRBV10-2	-	TGCGCCAGCAGTGAGTCTCTAGCGGGGGGTGTAGCTGAGCAGTTCTTC	CASSESLAGGVAEQFF
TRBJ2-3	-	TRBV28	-	TGTGCCAGCAGTTTTCGCCCTACCAAGGATACGCAGTATTTT	CASSFRPTKDTQYF
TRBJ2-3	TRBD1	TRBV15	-	TGTGCCATCAGCCGACAGGGGATCACAGATACGCAGTATTTT	CAISRQGITDTQYF
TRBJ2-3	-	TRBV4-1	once	TGCGCCAGCACTCTTAGGCAGGTTGGAGATACGCAGTATTTT	CASTLRQVGDTQYF
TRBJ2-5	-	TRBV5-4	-	TGTGCCAGCAGCTTGGGACTTAAGGAAGAGACCCAGTACTTC	CASSLGLKEETQYF
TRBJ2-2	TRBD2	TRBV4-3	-	TGCGCCAGCAGCCTTAACGCGGGGGGCACCGGGGAGCTGTTTTTT	CASSLNAGGTGELFF
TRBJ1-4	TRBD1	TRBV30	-	TGTGCCTGGACCCCAGGGACAGTCCGCCTCGAAAAACTGTTTTTT	CAWTPGTVRLEKLFF
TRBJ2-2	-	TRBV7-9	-	TGTGCCAGCAGCTTTCAGGGGGGCCAATCCGGGGAGCTGTTTTTT	CASSFQGGQSGELFF